Listed below are T cell receptor beta chains from one sample, sequenced in a study of blood T cell repertoires in COVID-19. The data were produced by immunoSEQ multiplex PCR, yet TCRdb's version contains in-frame clones alone and is incomplete. The sample includes around 200,000 clones, roughly 90% of them seen just once. The source material was peripheral blood. All receptors come from a man aged 50-60 years with acute or convalescent COVID-19. Both conserved end residues are part of each CDR3. D genes are given only for firm matches. The listing skips clone size in some rows; elsewhere it reads once, few, many or a size class.

j_gene: TRBJ2-5; d_gene: TRBD1; len: 14; abundance: .; v_gene: TRBV18; CDR3aa: CASSPGQGKKAQYF; CDR3nt: TGTGCCAGCTCACCGGGACAGGGGAAGAAGGCCCAGTACTTC
j_gene: TRBJ2-2; d_gene: TRBD2; len: 17; abundance: once; v_gene: TRBV12-5; CDR3aa: CASGLVLAGGTTGELFF; CDR3nt: TGTGCTAGTGGTTTGGTTTTAGCGGGGGGGACCACCGGGGAGCTGTTTTTT
j_gene: TRBJ1-3; d_gene: TRBD1; len: 17; abundance: .; v_gene: TRBV28; CDR3aa: CASSLIEYTGDGNTIYF; CDR3nt: TGTGCCAGCAGTTTAATAGAATATACAGGGGACGGAAACACCATATATTTT
j_gene: TRBJ1-2; d_gene: .; len: 13; abundance: .; v_gene: TRBV29-1; CDR3aa: CSVDPSTIYGYTF; CDR3nt: TGCAGCGTTGATCCATCCACTATTTATGGCTACACCTTC
j_gene: TRBJ2-2; d_gene: .; len: 13; abundance: .; v_gene: TRBV29-1; CDR3aa: CSVDPRNTGELFF; CDR3nt: TGCAGCGTTGACCCGAGGAACACCGGGGAGCTGTTTTTT
j_gene: TRBJ2-7; d_gene: .; len: 13; abundance: once; v_gene: TRBV10-1; CDR3aa: CASSEYGAYEQYF; CDR3nt: TGCGCCAGCAGTGAGTACGGGGCCTACGAGCAGTACTTC
j_gene: TRBJ2-5; d_gene: TRBD2; len: 15; abundance: once; v_gene: TRBV7-9; CDR3aa: CASIPAGERIETQYF; CDR3nt: TGTGCCAGCATCCCAGCGGGAGAGCGCATAGAGACCCAGTACTTC
j_gene: TRBJ2-1; d_gene: TRBD2; len: 16; abundance: .; v_gene: TRBV28; CDR3aa: CASSLGLGTTYNEQFF; CDR3nt: TGTGCCAGCAGTCTCGGACTAGGAACAACCTACAATGAGCAGTTCTTC
j_gene: TRBJ1-1; d_gene: .; len: 13; abundance: .; v_gene: TRBV12-3/TRBV12-4; CDR3aa: CASSLGGGTEAFF; CDR3nt: TGTGCCAGCAGTTTGGGGGGTGGCACTGAAGCTTTCTTT
j_gene: TRBJ1-6; d_gene: .; len: 14; abundance: .; v_gene: TRBV2; CDR3aa: CASSDQAKNSPLHF; CDR3nt: TGTGCCAGCAGTGATCAGGCTAAGAATTCACCCCTCCACTTT
j_gene: TRBJ2-1; d_gene: TRBD2; len: 16; abundance: .; v_gene: TRBV28; CDR3aa: CASSLLVAGGFDEQFF; CDR3nt: TGTGCCAGCAGTTTATTGGTAGCGGGAGGTTTCGATGAGCAGTTCTTC
j_gene: TRBJ2-5; d_gene: .; len: 17; abundance: .; v_gene: TRBV7-9; CDR3aa: CASSLVVARLYQETQYF; CDR3nt: TGTGCCAGCAGCTTAGTCGTGGCCAGGCTGTACCAAGAGACCCAGTACTTC
j_gene: TRBJ1-2; d_gene: TRBD1; len: 15; abundance: .; v_gene: TRBV27; CDR3aa: CASSLNRGLGNGYTF; CDR3nt: TGTGCCAGCAGTTTAAACAGGGGGCTCGGAAATGGCTACACCTTC
j_gene: TRBJ2-1; d_gene: .; len: 12; abundance: .; v_gene: TRBV7-3; CDR3aa: CASSQSGDEQFF; CDR3nt: TGTGCCAGCAGCCAAAGTGGAGATGAGCAGTTCTTC
j_gene: TRBJ2-3; d_gene: TRBD1; len: 15; abundance: .; v_gene: TRBV7-4; CDR3aa: CASSPTGGGRDTQYF; CDR3nt: TGTGCCAGCAGCCCCACAGGGGGCGGCCGAGATACGCAGTATTTT
j_gene: TRBJ2-1; d_gene: TRBD2; len: 14; abundance: .; v_gene: TRBV5-1; CDR3aa: CASTTSGRVNEQFF; CDR3nt: TGCGCCAGCACAACAAGCGGGAGGGTCAATGAGCAGTTCTTC
j_gene: TRBJ2-1; d_gene: TRBD1; len: 15; abundance: .; v_gene: TRBV7-2; CDR3aa: CASSLAGTVYNEQFF; CDR3nt: TGTGCCAGCAGCTTGGCCGGGACAGTTTACAATGAGCAGTTCTTC
j_gene: TRBJ1-5; d_gene: TRBD1; len: 15; abundance: .; v_gene: TRBV2; CDR3aa: CASSEGQAYNQPQHF; CDR3nt: TGTGCCAGCAGTGAGGGACAGGCATACAATCAGCCCCAGCATTTT
j_gene: TRBJ2-3; d_gene: .; len: 17; abundance: .; v_gene: TRBV3-1/TRBV3-2; CDR3aa: CASSRGGGIVGTDTQYF; CDR3nt: TGTGCCAGCAGCCGGGGGGGCGGGATAGTGGGCACAGATACGCAGTATTTT
j_gene: TRBJ1-1; d_gene: .; len: 15; abundance: .; v_gene: TRBV5-4; CDR3aa: CASSDLTAPNTEAFF; CDR3nt: TGTGCCAGCAGCGACTTGACAGCCCCGAACACTGAAGCTTTCTTT
j_gene: TRBJ2-1; d_gene: TRBD2; len: 16; abundance: .; v_gene: TRBV24-1; CDR3aa: CATSDSIAGSYNEQFF; CDR3nt: TGTGCCACCAGTGATTCAATAGCGGGCTCCTACAATGAGCAGTTCTTC
j_gene: TRBJ2-2; d_gene: .; len: 15; abundance: once; v_gene: TRBV15; CDR3aa: CATSSRTDGTGELFF; CDR3nt: TGTGCCACCAGCTCCAGAACAGATGGGACCGGGGAGCTGTTTTTT
j_gene: TRBJ1-1; d_gene: .; len: 13; abundance: .; v_gene: TRBV27; CDR3aa: CASRYRENTEAFF; CDR3nt: TGTGCCAGCAGATACAGGGAAAACACTGAAGCTTTCTTT
j_gene: TRBJ1-5; d_gene: .; len: 11; abundance: .; v_gene: TRBV29-1; CDR3aa: CSVQLGGSQHF; CDR3nt: TGCAGCGTGCAGCTGGGGGGGTCCCAGCATTTT
j_gene: TRBJ2-7; d_gene: .; len: 15; abundance: .; v_gene: TRBV18; CDR3aa: CASSPWSGEGGEQYF; CDR3nt: TGTGCCAGCTCACCATGGTCGGGAGAGGGAGGAGAGCAGTACTTC
j_gene: TRBJ1-1; d_gene: .; len: 15; abundance: once; v_gene: TRBV14; CDR3aa: CASSQGPGKNTEAFF; CDR3nt: TGTGCCAGCAGCCAAGGGCCAGGGAAGAACACTGAAGCTTTCTTT
j_gene: TRBJ2-1; d_gene: .; len: 15; abundance: once; v_gene: TRBV7-2; CDR3aa: CASSNGGRVINEQFF; CDR3nt: TGTGCCAGCAGCAACGGGGGAAGGGTGATCAATGAGCAGTTCTTC
j_gene: TRBJ2-7; d_gene: TRBD1; len: 15; abundance: .; v_gene: TRBV27; CDR3aa: CASSQHPDRGDEQYF; CDR3nt: TGTGCCAGCAGTCAGCACCCGGACAGGGGAGACGAGCAGTACTTC
j_gene: TRBJ2-5; d_gene: .; len: 16; abundance: once; v_gene: TRBV27; CDR3aa: CASSPKTRGGQETQYF; CDR3nt: TGTGCCAGCAGTCCAAAGACTAGGGGGGGCCAAGAGACCCAGTACTTC
j_gene: TRBJ2-3; d_gene: .; len: 12; abundance: .; v_gene: TRBV7-3; CDR3aa: CASSSSTDTQYF; CDR3nt: TGTGCCAGCAGCTCCTCCACAGATACGCAGTATTTT
j_gene: TRBJ1-5; d_gene: TRBD1; len: 14; abundance: .; v_gene: TRBV19; CDR3aa: CASSPDRVGQPQHF; CDR3nt: TGTGCCAGTAGCCCGGACAGGGTAGGGCAGCCCCAGCATTTT
j_gene: TRBJ2-1; d_gene: TRBD2; len: 16; abundance: once; v_gene: TRBV27; CDR3aa: CASSAGTSGDYNEQFF; CDR3nt: TGTGCCAGCAGTGCCGGGACTAGCGGGGATTACAATGAGCAGTTCTTC
j_gene: TRBJ1-1; d_gene: .; len: 15; abundance: .; v_gene: TRBV19; CDR3aa: CASNRLEGRDTEAFF; CDR3nt: TGTGCCAGTAACCGGCTTGAGGGGAGGGACACTGAAGCTTTCTTT
j_gene: TRBJ2-2; d_gene: TRBD1; len: 16; abundance: .; v_gene: TRBV25-1; CDR3aa: CASSGGQGAYTGELFF; CDR3nt: TGTGCCAGCAGTGGGGGACAGGGGGCTTACACCGGGGAGCTGTTTTTT
j_gene: TRBJ1-5; d_gene: TRBD1; len: 18; abundance: .; v_gene: TRBV4-3; CDR3aa: CASSQVYLAGGINQPQHF; CDR3nt: TGCGCCAGCAGCCAAGTCTATCTTGCAGGGGGTATCAATCAGCCCCAGCATTTT
j_gene: TRBJ1-4; d_gene: .; len: 16; abundance: .; v_gene: TRBV9; CDR3aa: CASSVTPGGFNEKLFF; CDR3nt: TGTGCCAGCAGCGTAACCCCGGGGGGTTTTAATGAAAAACTGTTTTTT
j_gene: TRBJ2-1; d_gene: TRBD1; len: 16; abundance: .; v_gene: TRBV6-5; CDR3aa: CASSYSYGTGSQWQFF; CDR3nt: TGTGCCAGCAGTTACTCGTACGGGACAGGGTCACAATGGCAGTTCTTC
j_gene: TRBJ1-1; d_gene: TRBD1; len: 12; abundance: .; v_gene: TRBV20-1; CDR3aa: CSASVGGREAFF; CDR3nt: TGCAGTGCTAGTGTAGGGGGCCGAGAAGCTTTCTTT
j_gene: TRBJ1-2; d_gene: TRBD1; len: 14; abundance: few; v_gene: TRBV28; CDR3aa: CASSSRPGGVGYTF; CDR3nt: TGTGCCAGCAGTTCTCGTCCAGGGGGCGTTGGCTACACCTTC
j_gene: TRBJ2-3; d_gene: TRBD2; len: 13; abundance: .; v_gene: TRBV28; CDR3aa: CASSGGGTDTQYF; CDR3nt: TGTGCCAGCAGTGGGGGGGGCACAGATACGCAGTATTTT
j_gene: TRBJ1-1; d_gene: .; len: 12; abundance: .; v_gene: TRBV6-5; CDR3aa: CASTIQNTEAFF; CDR3nt: TGTGCCAGCACCATACAGAACACTGAAGCTTTCTTT
j_gene: TRBJ2-3; d_gene: .; len: 12; abundance: .; v_gene: TRBV3-1/TRBV3-2; CDR3aa: CASSQALDTQYF; CDR3nt: TGTGCCAGCAGCCAAGCTCTGGATACGCAGTATTTT
j_gene: TRBJ2-6; d_gene: TRBD1; len: 16; abundance: .; v_gene: TRBV7-9; CDR3aa: CASSKGGSSGANVLTF; CDR3nt: TGTGCCAGCAGTAAAGGGGGCAGCTCTGGGGCCAACGTCCTGACTTTC